This T cell receptor beta chain was profiled in a study of control samples from healthy donors and cancer patients. TCRdb keeps only in-frame clones here, not all; method: immunoSEQ multiplex PCR. This table holds about 61,000 clones, 90% found once. The CDR3 runs 12 residues. The germline CDR1 and CDR2 sequences are SEHNR and FQNEAQ (reference sequence). V shed 1 base and J shed 9 bases, with 4 bases lying between them. V and J are TRBV7-9 and TRBJ1-6; no clear D. The sequenced sample consisted of PBMCs. This clonotype originated in a man in his 60s with colorectal cancer. The CDR3 protein is CASSLVGSPLHF. The CDR3 DNA follows: TGTGCCAGCAGCTTAGTGGGTTCACCCCTCCACTTT.